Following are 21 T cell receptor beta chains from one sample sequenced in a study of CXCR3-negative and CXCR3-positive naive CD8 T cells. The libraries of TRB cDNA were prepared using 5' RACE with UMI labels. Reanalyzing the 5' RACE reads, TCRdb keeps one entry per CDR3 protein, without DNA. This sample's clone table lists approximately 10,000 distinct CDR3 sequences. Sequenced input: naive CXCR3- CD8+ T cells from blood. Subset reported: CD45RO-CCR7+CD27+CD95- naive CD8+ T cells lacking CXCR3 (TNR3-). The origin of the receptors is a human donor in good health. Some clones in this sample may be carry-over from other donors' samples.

CDR3 protein: CASSHGDKGLQETQYF. The chain combines TRBV7-9 with TRBJ2-5; lacking DNA, the TRBD1 call made by TCRdb goes unchecked. CDR3 length equals 16 residues. Germline V CDR1 and CDR2: SEHNR, FQNEAQ (reference sequence).

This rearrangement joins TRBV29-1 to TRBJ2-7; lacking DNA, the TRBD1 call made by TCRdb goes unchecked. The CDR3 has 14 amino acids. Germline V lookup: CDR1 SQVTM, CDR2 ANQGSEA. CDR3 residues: CSVELRASTYEQYF.

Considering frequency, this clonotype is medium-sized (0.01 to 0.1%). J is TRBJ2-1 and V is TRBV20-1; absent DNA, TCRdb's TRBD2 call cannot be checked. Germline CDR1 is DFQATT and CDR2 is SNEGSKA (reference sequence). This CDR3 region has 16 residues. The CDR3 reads CSARERLAGSYNEQFF.

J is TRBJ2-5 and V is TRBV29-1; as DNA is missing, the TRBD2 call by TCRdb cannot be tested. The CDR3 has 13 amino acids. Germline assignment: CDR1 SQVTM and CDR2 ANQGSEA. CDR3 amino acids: CSAWGGGEETQYF.

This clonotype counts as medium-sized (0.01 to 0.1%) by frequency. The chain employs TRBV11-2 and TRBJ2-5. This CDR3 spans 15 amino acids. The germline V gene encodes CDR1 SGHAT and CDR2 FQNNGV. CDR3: CASSAEARGLETQYF.

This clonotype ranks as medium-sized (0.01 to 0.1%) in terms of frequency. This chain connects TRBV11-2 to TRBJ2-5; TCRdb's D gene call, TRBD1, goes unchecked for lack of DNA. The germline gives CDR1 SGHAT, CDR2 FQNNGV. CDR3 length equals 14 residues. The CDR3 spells CASSLGPLGETQYF. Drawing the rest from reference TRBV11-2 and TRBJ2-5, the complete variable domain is EAGVAQSPRYKIIEKRQSVAFWCNPISGHATLYWYQQILGQGPKLLIQFQNNGVVDDSQLPKDRFSAERLKGVDSTLKIQPAKLEDSAVYLCASSLGPLGETQYFGPGTRLLVL.

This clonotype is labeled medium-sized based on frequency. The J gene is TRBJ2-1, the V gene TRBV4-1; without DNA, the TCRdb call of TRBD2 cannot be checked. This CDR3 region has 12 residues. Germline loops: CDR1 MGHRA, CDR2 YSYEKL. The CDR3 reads CASSQGSGEQFF.

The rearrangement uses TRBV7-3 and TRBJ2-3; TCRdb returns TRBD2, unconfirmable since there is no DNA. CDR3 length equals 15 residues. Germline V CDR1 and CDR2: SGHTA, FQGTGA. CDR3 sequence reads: CASSLTASGTDTQYF.

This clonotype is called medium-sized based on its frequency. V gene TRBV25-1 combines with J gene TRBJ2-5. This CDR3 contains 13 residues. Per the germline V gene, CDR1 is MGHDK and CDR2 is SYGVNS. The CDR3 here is CASSGDYQETQYF.

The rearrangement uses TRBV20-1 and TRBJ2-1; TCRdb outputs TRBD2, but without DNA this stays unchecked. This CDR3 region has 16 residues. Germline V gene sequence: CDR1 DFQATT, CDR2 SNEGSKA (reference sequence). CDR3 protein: CSAEDETSETYNEQFF.

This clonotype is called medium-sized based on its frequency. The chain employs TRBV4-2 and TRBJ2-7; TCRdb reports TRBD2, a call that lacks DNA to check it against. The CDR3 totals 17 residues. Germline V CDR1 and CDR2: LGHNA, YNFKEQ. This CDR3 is CASSQPLLGTSGYEQYF.

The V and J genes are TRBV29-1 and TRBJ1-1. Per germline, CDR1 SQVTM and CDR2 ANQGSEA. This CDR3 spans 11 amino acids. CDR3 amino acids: CSVRRNDQAFF. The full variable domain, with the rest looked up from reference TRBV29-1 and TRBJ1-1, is SAVISQKPSRDICQRGTSLTIQCQVDSQVTMMFWYRQQPGQSLTLIATANQGSEATYESGFVIDKFPISRPNLTFSTLTVSNMSPEDSSIYLCSVRRNDQAFFGQGTRLTVV.

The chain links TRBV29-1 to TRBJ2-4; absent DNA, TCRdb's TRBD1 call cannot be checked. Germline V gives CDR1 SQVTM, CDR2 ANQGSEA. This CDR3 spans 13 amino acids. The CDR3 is CSVIQGSGNIQYF.

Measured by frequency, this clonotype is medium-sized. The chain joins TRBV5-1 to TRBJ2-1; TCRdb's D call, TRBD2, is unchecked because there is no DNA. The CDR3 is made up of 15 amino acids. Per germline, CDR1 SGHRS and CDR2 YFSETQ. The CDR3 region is CASSLVQGVYNEQFF.

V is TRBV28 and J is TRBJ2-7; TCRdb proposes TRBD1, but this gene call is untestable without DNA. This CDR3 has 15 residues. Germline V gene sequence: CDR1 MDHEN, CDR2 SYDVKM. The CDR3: CASSPVPTSTYEQYF.

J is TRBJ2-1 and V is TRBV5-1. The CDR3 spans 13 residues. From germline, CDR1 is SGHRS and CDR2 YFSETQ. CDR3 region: CASTDLPTNEQFF.

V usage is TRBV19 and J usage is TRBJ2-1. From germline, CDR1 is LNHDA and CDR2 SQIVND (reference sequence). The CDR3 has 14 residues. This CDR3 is CASSIAGEGNEQFF.

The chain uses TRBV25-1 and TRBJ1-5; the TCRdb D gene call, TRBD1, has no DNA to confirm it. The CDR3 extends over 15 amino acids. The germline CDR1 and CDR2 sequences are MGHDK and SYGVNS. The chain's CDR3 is CASSENREPGQPQHF.

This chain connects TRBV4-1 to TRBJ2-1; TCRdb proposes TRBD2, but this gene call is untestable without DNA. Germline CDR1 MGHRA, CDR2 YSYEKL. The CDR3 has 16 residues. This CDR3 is CASSLGGGNSYNEQFF.

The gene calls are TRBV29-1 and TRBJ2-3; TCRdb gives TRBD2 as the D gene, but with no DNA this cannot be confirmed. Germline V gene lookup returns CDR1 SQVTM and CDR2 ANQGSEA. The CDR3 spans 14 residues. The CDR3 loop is CSVPSGFITDTQYF.

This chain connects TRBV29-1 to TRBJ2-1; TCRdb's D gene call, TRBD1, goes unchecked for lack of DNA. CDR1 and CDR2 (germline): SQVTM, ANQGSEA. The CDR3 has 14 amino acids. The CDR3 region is CSGAGEVSYNEQFF.